This TCR beta chain originates from a study of identical twins. The study's findings and limits: Excess sharing between twins was weaker in beta out-of-frame sequences. Modelling approaches yielded underestimates of out-of-frame TCR alpha sharing between monozygotic twins. Instead of following the same donors, the conclusions were based on cross-sectional statistical analysis.

Unique molecular identifiers were present on cDNA, and template switching added a universal primer site. TCRdb independently ran MiXCR on the 5' RACE reads; one entry per CDR3 protein. The table includes 300,000 to 400,000 distinct CDR3 sequences, about 12% detected once. In this sample, this clonotype turned up many times. Its antigen is unknown. V lost 5 bases, J lost 5 bases, and 12 bases lay in between. This CDR3 is built from 13 residues. CDR1 PRHDT and CDR2 FYEKMQ come from the germline V gene (reference sequence). The data were also submitted as part of a second study, on yellow fever vaccine responses in identical twins.

Sequencing was done on a sample of CD8+ T cells sorted from blood. The sequence derives from a woman aged 18-30 years in good health. The genes are TRBV13 and TRBJ2-5; D remains ambiguous. In DNA form, the CDR3 reads TGTGCCAGCAGCCCAACCGATCCGGAGACCCAGTACTTC. Translating gives CASSPTDPETQYF.